The clone carrying this TCR beta chain was detected ten times or more. Germline assignment: CDR1 GTSNPN and CDR2 SVGIG (reference sequence). There are 12 residues in the CDR3. The trim removed 8 bases at V and 3 bases at J, leaving 5 bases unmatched. The data derive from a study of blood T cell repertoires in COVID-19. At the level of the study: The cDNA or gDNA used as material had been derived from T cells, B-cell-depleted T cells, or PBMCs.

Some clones are missing from TCRdb's copy, which holds only in-frame ones; the method was immunoSEQ multiplex PCR. The sample contains 250,000 to 300,000 clones, 80% to 90% of which appear only once. Seattle participants joined during active infection and were tracked over time. V is TRBV30 and J is TRBJ2-7; 9 positions agree with TRBD1. Input material: peripheral blood. The sequence derives from a woman aged 70-85 years with COVID-19, enrolled during active disease. The CDR3 region is CARGGQGYEQYF. The CDR3 region has the DNA TGTGCCAGAGGGGGACAGGGCTACGAGCAGTACTTC.